Listed below are T cell receptor beta chains from one sample, sequenced in a study of T cell responses to AZD1222 COVID-19 vaccine. TCRdb's table, derived via immunoSEQ multiplex PCR, lists solely in-frame clones and lacks some. The sample records fewer than 150,000 clones, almost 90% being singletons. This sample comprised peripheral blood, obtained 28 days after the second AZD1222 dose. Receptors originate from an adult who received the AZD1222 COVID-19 vaccine. Both conserved end residues are part of each CDR3. The order of the fields is D gene, V gene, clone size, J gene, CDR3 protein, CDR3 DNA. A D gene is named only where the DNA matches it firmly. A clone size is listed for some rows: how often the clone was seen (once, few, many), or a class if it is expanded.

>-|TRBV18|-|TRBJ1-1
CASSSTAVNTEAFF
TGTGCCAGCTCATCGACGGCGGTGAACACTGAAGCTTTCTTT
>-|TRBV18|-|TRBJ2-1
CASSSAPGKFEQFF
TGTGCCAGCTCATCAGCCCCAGGGAAGTTTGAGCAGTTCTTC
>TRBD1|TRBV19|-|TRBJ1-1
CASRPTKTGQYTEAFF
TGTGCCAGTAGGCCGACAAAGACAGGGCAATACACTGAAGCTTTCTTT
>TRBD1|TRBV5-1|once|TRBJ2-7
CASSSGQGYLDEQYF
TGCGCCAGCAGCTCCGGACAGGGTTACCTGGACGAGCAGTACTTC
>-|TRBV5-1|-|TRBJ1-5
CASSLEGTSQPQHF
TGCGCCAGCAGCTTGGAGGGTACCAGTCAGCCCCAGCATTTT
>-|TRBV29-1|-|TRBJ1-2
CSVGGSRWQGPNYGYTF
TGCAGCGTTGGTGGTTCTCGGTGGCAGGGCCCTAACTATGGCTACACCTTC
>-|TRBV3-1/TRBV3-2|-|TRBJ1-3
CASSRRGKNSGNTIYF
TGTGCCAGCAGCCGAAGGGGAAAAAACTCTGGAAACACCATATATTTT
>-|TRBV2|-|TRBJ1-2
CASIFGPNYGYTF
TGTGCCAGCATCTTCGGACCCAACTATGGCTACACCTTC
>-|TRBV5-1|-|TRBJ1-1
CASSLGGRPRYGTEAFF
TGCGCCAGCAGCTTGGGCGGCAGACCCCGTTATGGCACTGAAGCTTTCTTT
>-|TRBV7-3|-|TRBJ2-1
CASSSRGPPYNEQFF
TGTGCCAGCAGCTCCCGAGGCCCTCCCTACAATGAGCAGTTCTTC
>-|TRBV7-2|few|TRBJ2-7
CASSLAPASTYEQYF
TGTGCCAGCAGCTTAGCACCAGCGTCAACCTACGAGCAGTACTTC
>TRBD1|TRBV6-6|once|TRBJ2-3
CASSSDRTDTQYF
TGTGCCAGCAGTTCGGACAGGACAGATACGCAGTATTTT
>-|TRBV11-2|few|TRBJ1-5
CASSLGESNQPQHF
TGTGCCAGCAGCTTAGGAGAGAGCAATCAGCCCCAGCATTTT
>TRBD2|TRBV6-5|-|TRBJ2-7
CASSYSKAGPPYEQYF
TGTGCCAGCAGTTACTCGAAAGCGGGGCCCCCCTACGAGCAGTACTTC
>TRBD1|TRBV28|-|TRBJ1-2
CASSPGGQGDYGYTF
TGTGCCAGCAGTCCAGGGGGACAGGGGGACTATGGCTACACCTTC
>TRBD1|TRBV6-5|-|TRBJ1-2
CASSWTGRGGYTF
TGTGCCAGCAGTTGGACAGGGAGAGGTGGCTACACCTTC
>-|TRBV28|few|TRBJ1-1
CASSPLRRANTEAFF
TGTGCCAGCAGTCCTCTTAGGAGGGCGAACACTGAAGCTTTCTTT
>-|TRBV10-3|-|TRBJ1-1
CAISEVRSNTEAFF
TGTGCCATCAGTGAGGTACGGTCGAACACTGAAGCTTTCTTT
>TRBD1|TRBV28|-|TRBJ1-4
CASSLSQGAFEKLFF
TGTGCCAGCAGTTTATCCCAGGGGGCATTTGAAAAACTGTTTTTT
>TRBD1|TRBV10-2|-|TRBJ1-5
CASSPGQGMTQPQHF
TGCGCCAGCAGCCCGGGACAGGGCATGACTCAGCCCCAGCATTTT
>TRBD1|TRBV6-7|-|TRBJ2-3
CASSYPGQGGIDTQYF
TGTGCCAGCAGTTACCCGGGACAGGGGGGAATAGATACGCAGTATTTT
>TRBD2|TRBV5-1|-|TRBJ2-7
CASSEGLAGVDEQYF
TGCGCCAGCAGCGAGGGACTAGCGGGAGTCGACGAGCAGTACTTC
>-|TRBV6-5|few|TRBJ1-3
CASSSTAYSGNTIYF
TGTGCCAGCAGTTCCACAGCATACTCTGGAAACACCATATATTTT
>-|TRBV3-1/TRBV3-2|-|TRBJ1-1
CASSRTVNTEAFF
TGTGCCAGCAGCCGGACAGTAAACACTGAAGCTTTCTTT
>TRBD2|TRBV7-3|-|TRBJ2-5
CASSPVASGSVTQYF
TGTGCCAGCAGCCCCGTGGCTAGCGGGAGTGTGACCCAGTACTTC
>TRBD1|TRBV5-1|-|TRBJ1-1
CASSRQGAESKAFF
TGCGCCAGCAGCAGACAGGGGGCAGAAAGCAAAGCTTTCTTT
>-|TRBV7-9|-|TRBJ1-5
CASSLGGDHQPQHF
TGTGCCAGCAGCTTAGGAGGGGACCATCAGCCCCAGCATTTT
>-|TRBV30|-|TRBJ1-5
CAWSTPGGNNQPQHF
TGTGCCTGGAGTACCCCCGGGGGAAACAATCAGCCCCAGCATTTT
>TRBD2|TRBV19|few|TRBJ2-3
CASSPQEGGRGDTQYF
TGTGCCAGTAGTCCCCAAGAAGGCGGGAGAGGTGATACGCAGTATTTT
>TRBD1|TRBV6-5|-|TRBJ1-6
CASRMGQGANSPLHF
TGTGCCAGCAGGATGGGACAGGGTGCCAATTCACCCCTCCACTTT
>TRBD1|TRBV6-5|-|TRBJ1-5
CASRTDRDGQPQHF
TGTGCCAGCAGGACCGACAGGGACGGTCAGCCCCAGCATTTT
>-|TRBV28|-|TRBJ1-2
CATQRGGLRYGYTF
TGTGCCACGCAACGCGGGGGCCTAAGGTATGGCTACACCTTC
>-|TRBV6-6|-|TRBJ2-7
CASSYSASSYEQYF
TGTGCCAGCAGTTACTCGGCAAGCTCCTACGAGCAGTACTTC
>-|TRBV29-1|-|TRBJ2-1
CSAERREQFF
TGCAGCGCCGAACGACGTGAGCAGTTCTTC
>TRBD1|TRBV25-1|-|TRBJ1-2
CASSEYGQGASYTF
TGTGCCAGCAGTGAATACGGACAGGGGGCAAGCTACACCTTC
>-|TRBV6-5|-|TRBJ2-2
CASSPDWTTGELFF
TGTGCCAGCAGTCCCGACTGGACCACCGGGGAGCTGTTTTTT
>-|TRBV15|-|TRBJ1-5
CATSRDTGGPQHF
TGTGCCACCAGCAGGGACACCGGAGGGCCCCAGCATTTT
>TRBD2|TRBV30|-|TRBJ2-7
CAWSGGGKAYEQYF
TGTGCCTGGAGCGGGGGGGGAAAAGCCTACGAGCAGTACTTC
>-|TRBV27|-|TRBJ1-5
CASSLAERHQPQHF
TGTGCCAGCAGTTTAGCCGAGAGACATCAGCCCCAGCATTTT
>-|TRBV7-2|once|TRBJ2-7
CASSSEMIGGPGEQYF
TGTGCCAGCAGCTCCGAAATGATTGGAGGGCCCGGCGAGCAGTACTTC
>-|TRBV6-5|-|TRBJ1-1
CASSLSSNTEAFF
TGTGCCAGCAGTCTCAGTAGTAACACTGAAGCTTTCTTT